The 27 T cell receptor beta chains below come from one sample, sequenced in a study of molecular identifiers for immune sequencing clone quantification. A single record per CDR3 protein comes from TCRdb applying MiXCR to the PCR reads. The data contain 400,000 to 600,000 distinct CDR3 sequences, about 21% of them singletons. Sequenced material: naive CD8+ T cells from blood, with Jurkat cell RNA spiked in. The subset is: FACS-sorted CD8+CD4-CCR7+CD45RA+ naive T cells. These receptors were obtained from a human donor in good health. Some libraries in this study had Jurkat cell RNA spiked in.

For this clonotype: Since no conserved phenylalanine or tryptophan closes the CDR3, a read error is the likely cause. The V and J genes are TRBV28 and TRBJ1-5, with 8 bases fitting TRBD1. Germline values: CDR1 MDHEN, CDR2 SYDVKM. The V and J ends lost 5 bases and 2 bases, in that order; junction bases with no gene match: 11. This CDR3 is 17 amino acids long. The CDR3 DNA reads as TGTGCCAGCAGTACGGACAGGGCGATTGAGGGCAATCAGCCCCAGCATTCC. Residues: CASSTDRAIEGNQPQHS.

V is TRBV3-1 and J is TRBJ1-1; 10 bases fit TRBD1. The junction had 6 bases not matched to a gene; V was cut back by 1 base and J by 10 bases. CDR1 LGHDT and CDR2 YNNKEL come from the germline V gene (reference sequence). The CDR3 length is 14 residues. The CDR3 DNA is TGTGCCAGCAGCCAAGCCAGCGACAGGGGGCGAGCTTTCTTT. This gives the protein CASSQASDRGRAFF.

This clonotype appeared many times. J is TRBJ2-7 and V is TRBV28; D ambiguous. The CDR3 length is 15 residues. CDR1 and CDR2 (germline): MDHEN, SYDVKM. V gave up 4 bases and J gave up 0 bases, with 13 bases separating them. The CDR3 protein is CASSSPPTYSYEQYF. Written as DNA, the CDR3 is TGTGCCAGCAGTTCCCCCCCGACTTACTCCTACGAGCAGTACTTC.

This clonotype was found many times. The gene calls are TRBV9 and TRBJ1-1, with D maybe TRBD1 (5 bases). Trimming cost V 3 bases and J 9 bases, with 15 bases left between them. The CDR3 contains 13 residues. Germline lookup yields CDR1 SGDLS and CDR2 YYNGEE. CDR3 DNA sequence: TGTGCCAGCAGCGGGGTTGGGGGAAGCCAAGCTTTCTTT. Translating it yields CASSGVGGSQAFF.

The V call is TRBV4-1, the J call TRBJ2-5; the D gene is possibly TRBD2 (6 bases). The CDR3 contains 13 residues. Germline assignment: CDR1 MGHRA and CDR2 YSYEKL. Between the trimmed V and J ends, which lost 3 bases and 2 bases, there was a span of 7 bases. CDR3 coding DNA: TGCGCCAGCAGCCACGGACTACAAGAGACCCAGTACTTC. The encoded protein is CASSHGLQETQYF.

About this clonotype itself: This clone may be a read error of a much larger clone one base away. The rearrangement joins TRBV6-2 or TRBV6-3 to TRBJ2-3; no clear D gene. CDR3 length equals 13 residues. Germline assignment: CDR1 MNHEY and CDR2 SVGEGT. The ends were cut back, 4 bases at V and 2 bases at J, with 7 bases in the middle. CDR3 loop: CASSSWNTDTQYF. In DNA, the CDR3 is TGTGCCAGCAGTTCCTGGAACACAGATACGCAGTATTTT.

This clonotype has just a few counts. The chain carries TRBV27 and TRBJ2-7; the match to TRBD1 covers 8 bases. Trimming removed 4 bases from V and 4 bases from J; junction bases left unmatched: 9. The length of the CDR3 is 15 residues. Germline CDR1 reads MNHEY; CDR2 reads SMNVEV (reference sequence). CDR3 loop: CASSSKTGALYEQYF. The CDR3 DNA reads as TGTGCCAGCAGTTCCAAGACAGGGGCCCTGTACGAGCAGTACTTC.

In this sample, this clonotype turned up once. This may be a read error, as it is one base from a much larger clone. The chain employs TRBV6-2 or TRBV6-3 and TRBJ1-5; D not resolved. Germline V CDR1 and CDR2: MNHEY, SVGEGT. The CDR3 runs 12 residues. V gave up 10 bases and J gave up 9 bases, with 16 bases separating them. CDR3 amino acids: CATRGFFRPQHF. CDR3 nucleotide sequence: TGTGCCACCAGAGGGTTTTTTCGGCCCCAGCATTTT.

This clonotype was recorded at least ten times. This chain links TRBV6-2 or TRBV6-3 with TRBJ1-1; 9 bases agree with TRBD1. The V and J ends lost 2 bases and 5 bases, in that order; junction bases with no gene match: 3. This CDR3 is built from 14 residues. The germline V gene has CDR1 MNHEY and CDR2 SVGEGT. DNA for the CDR3: TGTGCCAGCAGTTACGGGACAGGGATTACTGAAGCTTTCTTT. Encoded protein: CASSYGTGITEAFF.

This chain joins TRBV4-1 and TRBJ2-5; possibly TRBD2 for D (6 bases). Trimming pared 1 base from V and 1 base from J, leaving 16 bases between. The germline V gene encodes CDR1 MGHRA and CDR2 YSYEKL. The CDR3 covers 17 residues. As DNA, the CDR3 is TGCGCCAGCAGCCAAGCAACTACCGGGACTCTCCAAGAGACCCAGTACTTC. Its translation is CASSQATTGTLQETQYF.

This clonotype was seen many times. The chain joins TRBV7-9 to TRBJ1-1; D is uncertain. V was pared by 5 bases and J by 1 base, with 11 bases between. There are 14 residues in the CDR3. The germline V gene encodes CDR1 SEHNR and CDR2 FQNEAQ (reference sequence). CDR3 loop: CASSLPFENTEAFF. CDR3 nucleotides: TGTGCCAGCAGCCTACCGTTTGAGAACACTGAAGCTTTCTTT.

This clonotype was detected a few times. The chain carries TRBV7-6 and TRBJ1-4; the D gene is possibly TRBD1 (5 bases). With 4 bases removed from V and 1 base from J, the gap between germline ends came to 10 bases. The CDR3 length is 15 residues. Germline V gene data show CDR1 as SGHVS and CDR2 as FNYEAQ. CDR3 coding DNA: TGTGCCAGCAGCTGGCTGGGGGAAACTAATGAAAAACTGTTTTTT. Encoded protein: CASSWLGETNEKLFF.

As for this clonotype: A much larger clone is a single base away; this may be a read error. The genes are TRBV7-9 and TRBJ1-1; possible D gene TRBD1, 6 bases. The CDR3 runs 12 residues. Germline CDR1 and CDR2: SEHNR and FQNEAQ (reference sequence). The CDR3, as DNA: TGTGGCAGTCACAGGGATGGCACTGAAGCTTTCTTT. It yields the protein CGSHRDGTEAFF.

There are a few counts of this clonotype. Likely a read error: the CDR3 ends without its conserved phenylalanine or tryptophan. The chain combines TRBV5-4 with TRBJ2-7; the D is unclear. The CDR3 has 13 amino acids. Per germline, CDR1 SGHNT and CDR2 YYREEE (reference sequence). Trimming took off 3 bases at V and 3 bases at J, with 10 bases between the two ends. The CDR3 region is CASSSSPSYEQYL. In DNA, the CDR3 is TGTGCCAGCAGCTCGAGCCCTAGCTACGAGCAGTACCTC.

This clonotype was observed at least ten times. The V and J genes are TRBV7-2 and TRBJ2-7; TRBD2 aligns across 11 bases. The V segment lost 7 bases and the J segment 4 bases; nucleotides outside the gene matches: 9. The CDR3 has 15 residues. The germline gives CDR1 SGHTA, CDR2 FQGNSA. The CDR3 loop is CASTPPLAGEYEQYF. The DNA for the CDR3 is TGTGCCAGCACCCCCCCACTAGCGGGAGAATACGAGCAGTACTTC.

The chain recombines TRBV12-3 or TRBV12-4 with TRBJ2-3; a weak D match, TRBD2 (6 bases). The CDR3 has 15 amino acids. The V end was cut by 5 bases, the J end by 6 bases, with 18 bases between. In DNA form, the CDR3 reads TGTGCCAGCAGTCGTCGACTAGGCGTGAGGGATACGCAGTATTTT. Its protein is CASSRRLGVRDTQYF.

This clonotype appeared many times. The CDR3 coding sequence is TGTGCCAGCACCAAGACCATAGGAACTGAAGCTTTCTTT. Its protein product is CASTKTIGTEAFF. The chain links TRBV6-2 or TRBV6-3 to TRBJ1-1; D remains unclear. There are 13 residues in the CDR3. The V and J ends lost 7 bases and 5 bases respectively, with 14 bases between them. Per germline, CDR1 MNHEY and CDR2 SVGEGT.

Worth noting for this clonotype: The CDR3 does not close with the conserved phenylalanine or tryptophan, likely indicating a read error. V is TRBV29-1 and J is TRBJ1-4; no reliable D call. The germline CDR1 and CDR2 sequences are SQVTM and ANQGSEA. The germline V and J ends were trimmed by 6 bases and 0 bases, with 5 bases remaining between them. This CDR3 contains 12 residues. Here the CDR3 DNA reads TGCAGCGTGTTTGCAACTAATGAAAAACTGTTTTGT. Amino acid sequence: CSVFATNEKLFC.

The sample holds a few counts of this clonotype. The chain carries TRBV9 and TRBJ2-1; 8 bases are shared with TRBD2. The length of the CDR3 is 17 residues. CDR1 is SGDLS and CDR2 is YYNGEE in the germline V gene. V lost 4 bases to trimming and J lost 7 bases; unmatched junction nucleotides: 16. CDR3: CASSPTLPGGALNEQFF. The DNA of the CDR3 is TGTGCCAGCAGCCCCACCCTTCCCGGGGGGGCCCTAAATGAGCAGTTCTTC.

This chain uses TRBV5-6 with TRBJ2-7; tentatively, D is TRBD2 (6 bases). Germline CDR1 reads SGHDT; CDR2 reads YYEEEE. The ends were cut back, 7 bases at V and 2 bases at J, with 19 bases in the middle. The CDR3 is made up of 15 amino acids. CDR3 amino acids: CASCYGTGDPYEQYF. CDR3 DNA sequence: TGTGCCAGCTGCTACGGGACTGGCGATCCCTACGAGCAGTACTTC.

J is TRBJ1-2 and V is TRBV19, with a possible D match to TRBD1 (5 bases). The germline CDR1 and CDR2 sequences are LNHDA and SQIVND (reference sequence). This CDR3 spans 12 amino acids. V lost 6 bases to trimming and J lost 5 bases, with 10 bases between them. The DNA of the CDR3 is TGTGCCAGTAGCCCAGGGATTTATGGCTACACCTTC. Amino acids: CASSPGIYGYTF.

Remarks on this clonotype: Since a much larger clone is just one base distant, this may be a read error. The chain joins TRBV11-1 to TRBJ2-3; D perhaps matches TRBD2 (7 bases). V was trimmed by 1 base and J by 6 bases, leaving 23 bases between them. CDR3 size: 18 residues. Germline assignment: CDR1 SGHAT and CDR2 FQDESV (reference sequence). DNA for the CDR3: TGTGCCAGCAGCTTAGTCTGGGAGGGCGGGGGACAATTGGATACGCAGTATTTT. It translates to CASSLVWEGGGQLDTQYF.

This clonotype was observed a few times. V is TRBV12-3 or TRBV12-4 and J is TRBJ1-1; TRBD1 might be the D (5 bases). The V end lost 8 bases, the J end lost 3 bases, and 10 bases lay between the germline ends. The CDR3 spans 12 residues. The CDR3 DNA sequence: TGTGCCAGCTTCAGGGTGGACACTGAAGCTTTCTTT. Amino acids: CASFRVDTEAFF.

A remark on this clonotype: At one end, the junction sequence differs from germline, possibly due to a read error. The chain is built from TRBV28 and TRBJ2-5; 10 bases map to TRBD2. The CDR3 length is 16 residues. The germline CDR1 and CDR2 sequences are MDHEN and SYDVKM. CDR3 nucleotides: TGTGCCAGCCGTTTATCCCTAGCGGGAGTCCAAGAGACCCAGTACTTC. Protein product: CASRLSLAGVQETQYF.

This clonotype was counted a few times. V and J are TRBV6-1 and TRBJ2-5, with D uncertain. Germline V gives CDR1 MNHNS, CDR2 SASEGT. V dropped 2 bases and J dropped 1 base, with 8 bases sitting between them. The CDR3 extends over 14 amino acids. CDR3 region: CASSEWHSQETQYF. The CDR3 DNA follows: TGTGCCAGCAGTGAATGGCATAGCCAAGAGACCCAGTACTTC.

A word on this clonotype: A much larger clone differs from this one at a single base, so this may be a read error. The chain uses TRBV27 and TRBJ2-3; D uncertain. The CDR3 extends over 16 amino acids. V was clipped by 6 bases and J by 2 bases, with 18 bases between them. CDR1 and CDR2 (germline): MNHEY, SMNVEV (reference sequence). The CDR3 sequence is CASRFLGVTDTDTQYF. The CDR3 DNA sequence: TGTGCCAGCAGATTTCTTGGTGTCACTGACACAGATACGCAGTATTTT.

This clonotype was detected only a few times. V gene TRBV7-9 combines with J gene TRBJ2-3, with a possible D match to TRBD1 (5 bases). Trimming took 4 bases from V and 2 from J, leaving 16 bases between them. Germline V gives CDR1 SEHNR, CDR2 FQNEAQ (reference sequence). This CDR3 is built from 16 residues. The CDR3 here is CASSSRDSTYTDTQYF. CDR3 nucleotide sequence: TGTGCCAGCAGCTCCAGAGACAGTACCTACACAGATACGCAGTATTTT.